A selection of T cell receptor beta chains follows, all from one sample in a study of cytomegalovirus exposure and HLA in healthy donors. The method was immunoSEQ multiplex PCR; TCRdb's version includes in-frame clones alone and lacks a portion of them. This table holds 150,000 to 190,000 clones, roughly 75% found once. Sequencing was done on a sample of PBMCs. The origin of the receptors is a man between 18 and 35 years old in good health and CMV-seronegative. Both conserved end residues are part of each CDR3. A D gene is named only where the DNA matches it firmly. The size field is filled for only some rows; it gives once, few, many or a size class.

CDR3 protein: CASSQTGTVTGNTIYF
CDR3 DNA: TGCGCCAGCAGCCAAACCGGGACAGTGACAGGAAACACCATATATTTT
J gene: TRBJ1-3
D gene: TRBD1
CDR3 length: 16
V gene: TRBV4-1
clone size: few

CDR3 protein: CASSFFPTGEQYF
CDR3 DNA: TGTGCCAGCAGTTTCTTCCCCACGGGGGAGCAGTACTTC
J gene: TRBJ2-7
D gene: NA
CDR3 length: 13
V gene: TRBV27
clone size: NA

CDR3 protein: CASSVGGRRYNEQFF
CDR3 DNA: TGTGCCAGTAGTGTTGGAGGTCGGAGGTACAATGAGCAGTTCTTC
J gene: TRBJ2-1
D gene: NA
CDR3 length: 15
V gene: TRBV19
clone size: NA

CDR3 protein: CASSQGHLAPYEQYF
CDR3 DNA: TGTGCCAGCAGCCAGGGACACCTAGCCCCCTACGAGCAGTACTTC
J gene: TRBJ2-7
D gene: NA
CDR3 length: 15
V gene: TRBV7-2
clone size: NA

CDR3 protein: CAWSDGGGNTIYF
CDR3 DNA: TGTGCCTGGAGTGATGGAGGGGGAAACACCATATATTTT
J gene: TRBJ1-3
D gene: NA
CDR3 length: 13
V gene: TRBV30
clone size: NA

CDR3 protein: CASSKVEVAGVNEQFF
CDR3 DNA: TGTGCCAGCAGCAAAGTGGAGGTGGCGGGAGTGAATGAGCAGTTCTTC
J gene: TRBJ2-1
D gene: NA
CDR3 length: 16
V gene: TRBV21-1
clone size: NA

CDR3 protein: CASRPRGGRGAFF
CDR3 DNA: TGTGCCAGCAGACCCCGGGGGGGCAGGGGCGCTTTCTTT
J gene: TRBJ1-1
D gene: NA
CDR3 length: 13
V gene: TRBV7-6
clone size: once

CDR3 protein: CASSYLTGGNTIYF
CDR3 DNA: TGCGCCAGCAGTTACCTGACGGGTGGAAACACCATATATTTT
J gene: TRBJ1-3
D gene: NA
CDR3 length: 14
V gene: TRBV5-1
clone size: NA

CDR3 protein: CASSQVSGASSYEQYF
CDR3 DNA: TGCGCCAGCAGCCAAGTTAGCGGGGCGAGCTCCTACGAGCAGTACTTC
J gene: TRBJ2-7
D gene: TRBD2
CDR3 length: 16
V gene: TRBV4-1
clone size: few

CDR3 protein: CASSSPTAGEQTQYF
CDR3 DNA: TGTGCCAGCAGTTCACCGACGGCTGGGGAGCAGACCCAGTACTTC
J gene: TRBJ2-5
D gene: NA
CDR3 length: 15
V gene: TRBV27
clone size: NA

CDR3 protein: CASSLGLAGEWADYEQYF
CDR3 DNA: TGTGCCAGCAGCTTGGGACTAGCGGGAGAATGGGCCGACTACGAGCAGTACTTC
J gene: TRBJ2-7
D gene: TRBD2
CDR3 length: 18
V gene: TRBV5-6
clone size: NA

CDR3 protein: CASSAPSDRLNGYTF
CDR3 DNA: TGTGCCAGCAGCGCCCCATCAGACAGGTTAAATGGCTACACCTTC
J gene: TRBJ1-2
D gene: NA
CDR3 length: 15
V gene: TRBV9
clone size: NA

CDR3 protein: CASRRLAGLNTGELFF
CDR3 DNA: TGTGCCAGCAGACGACTAGCGGGCTTGAACACCGGGGAGCTGTTTTTT
J gene: TRBJ2-2
D gene: TRBD2
CDR3 length: 16
V gene: TRBV6-4
clone size: NA

CDR3 protein: CASSLTRMGAKNIQYF
CDR3 DNA: TGCGCCAGCAGCCTTACTAGAATGGGGGCCAAAAACATTCAGTACTTC
J gene: TRBJ2-4
D gene: NA
CDR3 length: 16
V gene: TRBV4-3
clone size: NA

CDR3 protein: CASSLLTGRSGANVLTF
CDR3 DNA: TGTGCCAGCAGCTTACTGACAGGGCGAAGTGGGGCCAACGTCCTGACTTTC
J gene: TRBJ2-6
D gene: TRBD1
CDR3 length: 17
V gene: TRBV5-6
clone size: NA

CDR3 protein: CASSPVGDRGRAYEQYF
CDR3 DNA: TGTGCCAGCTCACCAGTGGGAGATAGAGGGAGGGCCTACGAGCAGTACTTC
J gene: TRBJ2-7
D gene: TRBD2
CDR3 length: 17
V gene: TRBV18
clone size: NA

CDR3 protein: CASSATGLHEQFF
CDR3 DNA: TGTGCCAGCAGCGCAACAGGTCTGCATGAGCAGTTCTTC
J gene: TRBJ2-1
D gene: NA
CDR3 length: 13
V gene: TRBV9
clone size: NA

CDR3 protein: CASSPPGTSGSYEQYF
CDR3 DNA: TGTGCCAGCTCACCCCCCGGGACTAGCGGTTCCTACGAGCAGTACTTC
J gene: TRBJ2-7
D gene: TRBD2
CDR3 length: 16
V gene: TRBV18
clone size: NA

CDR3 protein: CASGPQGPQNIQYF
CDR3 DNA: TGTGCCAGCGGACCACAGGGCCCCCAAAACATTCAGTACTTC
J gene: TRBJ2-4
D gene: NA
CDR3 length: 14
V gene: TRBV7-8
clone size: NA

CDR3 protein: CASSQVRDTNTGELFF
CDR3 DNA: TGCGCCAGCAGCCAAGTCCGGGACACGAACACCGGGGAGCTGTTTTTT
J gene: TRBJ2-2
D gene: NA
CDR3 length: 16
V gene: TRBV4-3
clone size: NA